The T cell receptor (beta chain) described here comes from a study of radiation and T cells in renal cell carcinoma. Study-level points and caveats: Baseline intratumoral clonotype presence is unknown without pretreatment biopsies.

Described time point: blood 4 weeks post-SBRT, at nephrectomy. This sample's treatment: 15 Gy SBRT to primary tumor, nephrectomy 4 weeks later. Nephrectomy followed 15 Gy stereotactic body radiation by 4 weeks. Blood was sampled at baseline, 2 weeks and 4 weeks after SBRT. With respect to this clone: What it binds is unknown.

V lost 3 bases and J lost 1; bases outside the gene matches: 2. This CDR3 has 14 amino acids. Germline CDR1 SNHLY, CDR2 FYNNEI. Repertoires were generated with immunoSEQ multiplex PCR, while TCRdb's copy carries only in-frame clones and drops some. Of roughly 58,000 clones in the sample, about three quarters are singletons; the top ten hold more than 6.5%. This receptor was identified in a man in his 60s with renal cell carcinoma. J is TRBJ1-1 and V is TRBV2, with 7 positions matching TRBD1. The sequencing here drew on blood, taken from a patient whose treatment included radiotherapy and nephrectomy. DNA for the CDR3: TGTGCCAGCAGTGATTGGGACAGGAACACTGAAGCTTTCTTT. Amino acids: CASSDWDRNTEAFF.